This T cell receptor (beta chain) was sequenced for a study of blood T cell repertoires in COVID-19. Background on the study: Samples came from the United States, Italy and Spain, spanning acute and convalescent COVID-19. Nucleic acid was either cDNA or gDNA, and it came from T cells, B-cell-depleted T cells, or PBMCs.

This clone was picked up a small number of times. Measured with immunoSEQ multiplex PCR; TCRdb has only the in-frame clones, and not every one. Seen here are about 140,000 clones, 77% observed once, and the top ten hold 9%. From germline, CDR1 is LNHDA and CDR2 SQIVND (reference sequence). The CDR3 length is 17 residues. With 1 base removed from V and 0 bases from J, the gap between germline ends came to 15 bases. This sequence was found in a woman between 45 and 65 years old with active or convalescent COVID-19. The sequenced sample consisted of peripheral blood. The chain has TRBV19 and TRBJ2-5; tentative D call: TRBD2 (6 bases). CDR3 nucleotide sequence: TGTGCCAGTAGTATAGGAGGCAGGAGGGAGTACCAAGAGACCCAGTACTTC. Translating it yields CASSIGGRREYQETQYF.